These 28 T cell receptor beta chains were all obtained from the same sample, sequenced in a study of cytomegalovirus exposure and HLA in healthy donors. The PCR had 60 Vbeta and 13 Jbeta primers. The data were produced by immunoSEQ multiplex PCR, yet TCRdb's version contains in-frame clones alone and is incomplete. The sample records about 93,000 clones, about 81% being singletons. Sequenced input: PBMCs. These receptors were obtained from a woman aged 40 to 49 in good health and CMV-seronegative.

The chain couples TRBV30 to TRBJ2-7; the match to TRBD1 covers 11 bases. Germline assignment: CDR1 GTSNPN and CDR2 SVGIG (reference sequence). V lost 4 bases, J lost 7 bases, and 9 bases stayed unmatched. The CDR3 is made up of 14 amino acids. The DNA of the CDR3 is TGTGCCTGGATCAAGAGGGGACAGGGGGGGGAGCAGTACTTC. Protein: CAWIKRGQGGEQYF.

DNA for the CDR3: TGTGCCATCAGTGAGTCGATACCCGCCGGGGGGTTGAATGAGCAGTTCTTC. It codes for CAISESIPAGGLNEQFF. J is TRBJ2-1 and V is TRBV10-3; TRBD2 matches at 7 bases. This CDR3 has 17 residues. The germline gives CDR1 ENHRY, CDR2 SYGVKD. With 0 bases clipped from V and 7 bases from J, the junction kept 12 bases outside the gene matches.

Points on this clone: One junction end disagrees with the germline gene, perhaps due to a read error. The chain links TRBV7-9 to TRBJ2-7; 8 nucleotides match TRBD2. CDR1 is SEHNR and CDR2 is FQNEAQ in the germline V gene (reference sequence). This CDR3 contains 16 residues. CDR3 protein: CSSSQNRGGQVYEQYF. The CDR3 DNA reads as TGTTCCAGCAGCCAAAACCGCGGGGGGCAGGTCTACGAGCAGTACTTC.

V usage is TRBV18 and J usage is TRBJ2-5, with 7 bases aligning to TRBD1. The J call is doubtful: the DNA matches TRBJ2-7 better. Germline CDR1 KGHSH, CDR2 LQKENI. The CDR3 totals 13 residues. CDR3 protein: CASSDRVTDEQYF. The CDR3, as DNA: TGTGCCAGCTCCGACAGGGTGACTGACGAGCAGTACTTC.

The chain links TRBV5-1 to TRBJ1-1, with D maybe TRBD1 (6 bases). Trimming cost V 0 bases and J 8 bases, with 14 bases left between them. Germline V gene sequence: CDR1 SGHRS, CDR2 YFSETQ. This CDR3 spans 14 amino acids. The CDR3 bases are TGCGCCAGCAGCTTGGGGGACAAAGTCCCAGAAGCTTTCTTT. As protein: CASSLGDKVPEAFF.

The chain uses TRBV7-2 and TRBJ1-2; 10 bases map to TRBD1. The germline gives CDR1 SGHTA, CDR2 FQGNSA. The CDR3 runs to 13 residues. The ends lost 3 bases at V and 6 bases at J; junction bases unmatched: 1. CDR3 bases: TGTGCCAGCAGCTTGACAGGGGGCGATGGCTACACCTTC. This gives the protein CASSLTGGDGYTF.

This clone is a singleton in its sample. The chain couples TRBV27 to TRBJ2-7, with 9 positions matching TRBD2. Germline V gene sequence: CDR1 MNHEY, CDR2 SMNVEV (reference sequence). V was pared by 6 bases and J by 2 bases, with 5 bases of the junction left unmatched. CDR3 size: 14 residues. CDR3 sequence reads: CASRYSGRPYEQYF. In DNA, the CDR3 is TGTGCCAGCAGATATAGCGGGAGACCCTACGAGCAGTACTTC.

This chain uses TRBV28 with TRBJ1-1, with TRBD1 identical over 9 bases. CDR1 MDHEN and CDR2 SYDVKM come from the germline V gene. V lost 6 bases and J lost 0; bases outside the gene matches: 11. This CDR3 region has 17 residues. The CDR3 DNA sequence: TGTGCCAGCAGCCCCTTTGGACAGGGGATAGTGAACACTGAAGCTTTCTTT. Translation: CASSPFGQGIVNTEAFF.

The rearrangement joins TRBV29-1 to TRBJ1-2, with a weak D call TRBD1 (5 bases). V was clipped by 6 bases and J by 4 bases, with 15 bases between them. The CDR3 spans 13 residues. CDR1 is SQVTM and CDR2 is ANQGSEA in the germline V gene. CDR3 protein: CSVWPRDSYGYTF. CDR3 DNA: TGCAGCGTGTGGCCGCGGGACTCCTATGGCTACACCTTC.

This clone was seen only a few times. The chain has TRBV5-6 and TRBJ2-1, with D possibly matching TRBD1 (6 bases). CDR3 length equals 12 residues. Germline V gene lookup returns CDR1 SGHDT and CDR2 YYEEEE. V was trimmed by 0 bases and J by 12 bases, leaving 10 bases between them. In DNA form, the CDR3 reads TGTGCCAGCAGCTTGGCGGGACACCGGCAGTTCTTC. Translation: CASSLAGHRQFF. Looking up the rest from reference TRBV5-6 and TRBJ2-1 gives the full variable domain: DAGVTQSPTHLIKTRGQQVTLRCSPKSGHDTVSWYQQALGQGPQFIFQYYEEEERQRGNFPDRFSGHQFPNYSSELNVNALLLGDSALYLCASSLAGHRQFFGPGTRLTVL.

This clone occurred a few times. The chain employs TRBV2 and TRBJ2-1; 11 positions match TRBD2. This CDR3 is 15 amino acids long. Trimming cost V 6 bases and J 6 bases; bases outside gene matches: 7. Germline V gene lookup returns CDR1 SNHLY and CDR2 FYNNEI. CDR3 sequence (DNA): TGTGCCAGCAGCCCTACTAGCGGGAGAAGCAATGAGCAGTTCTTC. It codes for CASSPTSGRSNEQFF.

This clone was detected only once. CDR3 protein: CASSSTGFREQYF. The CDR3 coding sequence is TGTGCCAGCAGCTCTACAGGGTTCCGCGAGCAGTACTTC. V usage is TRBV7-6 and J usage is TRBJ2-7; perhaps TRBD1 as D (6 bases). V was cut by 4 bases and J by 6 bases, with 13 bases left in between. CDR3 length equals 13 residues. Germline V gene sequence: CDR1 SGHVS, CDR2 FNYEAQ.

A few counts support this clone. The J gene is TRBJ2-7, the V gene TRBV29-1; 11 bases map to TRBD1. This CDR3 region has 13 residues. The V and J ends lost 3 bases and 4 bases, in that order; junction bases with no gene match: 2. Germline V gene lookup returns CDR1 SQVTM and CDR2 ANQGSEA. The CDR3: CSVEGTGGYEQYF. In DNA form, the CDR3 reads TGCAGCGTTGAGGGGACAGGGGGATACGAGCAGTACTTC.

V and J are TRBV6-1 and TRBJ2-7; no clear D gene. The length of the CDR3 is 13 residues. The ends were cut back, 7 bases at V and 0 bases at J, with 10 bases in the middle. Germline V gene data show CDR1 as MNHNS and CDR2 as SASEGT. CDR3 protein: CASIRSSSYEQYF. CDR3 sequence (DNA): TGTGCCAGCATCCGTTCGAGCTCCTACGAGCAGTACTTC.

The chain joins TRBV27 to TRBJ2-7; TRBD1 aligns across 10 bases. The CDR3 runs to 16 residues. V was clipped by 3 bases and J by 7 bases; unmatched bases: 12. The germline gives CDR1 MNHEY, CDR2 SMNVEV (reference sequence). The DNA for the CDR3 is TGTGCCAGCAGTTTGTTCACCGGGACAGGGGCGCGAGAGCAGTACTTC. Residues: CASSLFTGTGAREQYF.

The chain uses TRBV28 and TRBJ2-2; no firm D call. V lost 5 bases and J 1 base, leaving 14 bases between the germline ends. The germline V gene has CDR1 MDHEN and CDR2 SYDVKM. The CDR3 contains 16 residues. Here the CDR3 DNA reads TGTGCCAGCAGTCCGGGTCCGTTGATGAACACCGGGGAGCTGTTTTTT. Translation: CASSPGPLMNTGELFF.

The V gene is TRBV14, the J gene TRBJ1-3; D is uncertain. CDR1 SGHDN and CDR2 FVKESK come from the germline V gene. The V and J ends lost 1 base and 0 bases respectively, with 7 bases between them. There are 15 residues in the CDR3. The CDR3 loop is CASSQGTYSGNTIYF. The CDR3 DNA follows: TGTGCCAGCAGCCAAGGCACCTACTCTGGAAACACCATATATTTT.

The chain combines TRBV10-3 with TRBJ2-5, with TRBD2 matching 9 bases. Germline CDR1 is ENHRY and CDR2 is SYGVKD. The ends lost 6 bases at V and 2 bases at J; junction bases unmatched: 7. CDR3 length equals 15 residues. CDR3 residues: CAIRVGGGDQETQYF. The CDR3 nucleotides are TGTGCCATCAGAGTCGGCGGGGGGGATCAAGAGACCCAGTACTTC.

V gene TRBV6-5 combines with J gene TRBJ2-2; 7 bases are shared with TRBD1. CDR3 length: 13 residues. CDR1 is MNHEY and CDR2 is SVGAGI in the germline V gene. The V segment lost 4 bases and the J segment 4 bases; nucleotides outside the gene matches: 0. The CDR3 loop is CASSSGGTGELFF. The DNA of the CDR3 is TGTGCCAGCAGTTCAGGGGGCACCGGGGAGCTGTTTTTT.

V and J are TRBV6-4 and TRBJ2-2, with D perhaps TRBD1 (6 bases). Germline loops: CDR1 MRHNA, CDR2 SNTAGT. V lost 6 bases and J lost 4, with 24 bases in between. This CDR3 has 18 amino acids. CDR3 in DNA: TGTGCCAGCAGCCCCCGCGGCACCAGGGGCGTTAGCACCGGGGAGCTGTTTTTT. Translating it yields CASSPRGTRGVSTGELFF.

This clone appeared many times. V and J are TRBV5-4 and TRBJ2-3; 7 bases agree with TRBD2. Germline V gives CDR1 SGHNT, CDR2 YYREEE (reference sequence). V lost 4 bases to trimming and J lost 0 bases; unmatched junction nucleotides: 5. The CDR3 covers 15 residues. The CDR3 sequence is CASSVVGGSTDTQYF. The CDR3 bases are TGTGCCAGCAGCGTTGTGGGGGGGAGCACAGATACGCAGTATTTT.

This clone was seen a single time. The rearrangement links TRBV5-1 to TRBJ2-1; the D is unclear. V lost 0 bases and J 1 base, leaving 11 bases between the germline ends. Germline CDR1 SGHRS, CDR2 YFSETQ. The CDR3 is 16 amino acids. CDR3 coding DNA: TGCGCCAGCAGCTTGGAAGGTGGGCTTTCCTACAATGAGCAGTTCTTC. Protein product: CASSLEGGLSYNEQFF.

J is TRBJ2-2 and V is TRBV11-3; 9 bases align to TRBD2. Germline V gene data show CDR1 as SGHNT and CDR2 as YENEEA. Trimming at V came to 6 bases and at J to 4 bases, leaving 6 bases not matched to a gene. The CDR3 sequence is 15 residues long. CDR3 amino acids: CASSPSSGVTGELFF. The CDR3 DNA reads TGTGCCAGCAGTCCTTCTAGCGGGGTCACCGGGGAGCTGTTTTTT. Drawing the rest from reference TRBV11-3 and TRBJ2-2, the complete variable domain is EAGVVQSPRYKIIEKKQPVAFWCNPISGHNTLYWYLQNLGQGPELLIRYENEEAVDDSQLPKDRFSAERLKGVDSTLKIQPAELGDSAVYLCASSPSSGVTGELFFGEGSRLTVL.

The rearrangement links TRBV29-1 to TRBJ2-2; weak D call: TRBD2 (6 bases). This CDR3 has 17 amino acids. Germline V gene data show CDR1 as SQVTM and CDR2 as ANQGSEA. V lost 1 base to trimming and J lost 1 base, with 16 bases between them. CDR3 in DNA: TGCAGCGTTGAAGTCTTCTCCCGGGGACTGAACACCGGGGAGCTGTTTTTT. This gives the protein CSVEVFSRGLNTGELFF.

This sequence joins TRBV2 and TRBJ2-5; a weak D match, TRBD2 (5 bases). The J call may be wrong; the DNA end is better matched by TRBJ2-7. There are 13 residues in the CDR3. Germline V gene lookup returns CDR1 SNHLY and CDR2 FYNNEI. Here the CDR3 DNA reads TGTGCCAGTCACCCGGGAAGGCGCAACGAGCAGTACTTC. It codes for CASHPGRRNEQYF.

This chain connects TRBV11-1 to TRBJ2-4, with 9 bases aligning to TRBD2. Germline CDR1 SGHAT, CDR2 FQDESV (reference sequence). CDR3 length equals 14 residues. The trim removed 0 bases at V and 7 bases at J, leaving 1 base unmatched. The CDR3 DNA sequence: TGTGCCAGCAGCTTAGCGGCGGGGGGGAACATTCAGTACTTC. It codes for CASSLAAGGNIQYF.

The chain recombines TRBV7-2 with TRBJ2-7; 8 nucleotides align to TRBD1. This CDR3 spans 14 amino acids. The V segment lost 5 bases and the J segment 6 bases; nucleotides outside the gene matches: 9. Germline V gene lookup returns CDR1 SGHTA and CDR2 FQGNSA. In DNA, the CDR3 is TGTGCCAGCAGCGCCACAGGGGGGAGAGGCGAGCAGTACTTC. Translation gives CASSATGGRGEQYF. Together with reference TRBV7-2 and TRBJ2-7, the CDR3 gives the full variable domain: GAGVSQSPSNKVTEKGKDVELRCDPISGHTALYWYRQSLGQGLEFLIYFQGNSAPDKSGLPSDRFSAERTGGSVSTLTIQRTQQEDSAVYLCASSATGGRGEQYFGPGTRLTVT.

For this clone: The junction differs from germline at one of its ends, possibly a read error. The V call is TRBV7-9, the J call TRBJ1-1; 8 bases map to TRBD1. The CDR3 covers 16 residues. Per the germline V gene, CDR1 is SEHNR and CDR2 is FQNEAQ (reference sequence). CDR3 nucleotide sequence: TGTTCCAGCAGCTTTAGCGCCGGGACAGGGAACACTGAAGCTTTCTTT. This gives the protein CSSSFSAGTGNTEAFF.